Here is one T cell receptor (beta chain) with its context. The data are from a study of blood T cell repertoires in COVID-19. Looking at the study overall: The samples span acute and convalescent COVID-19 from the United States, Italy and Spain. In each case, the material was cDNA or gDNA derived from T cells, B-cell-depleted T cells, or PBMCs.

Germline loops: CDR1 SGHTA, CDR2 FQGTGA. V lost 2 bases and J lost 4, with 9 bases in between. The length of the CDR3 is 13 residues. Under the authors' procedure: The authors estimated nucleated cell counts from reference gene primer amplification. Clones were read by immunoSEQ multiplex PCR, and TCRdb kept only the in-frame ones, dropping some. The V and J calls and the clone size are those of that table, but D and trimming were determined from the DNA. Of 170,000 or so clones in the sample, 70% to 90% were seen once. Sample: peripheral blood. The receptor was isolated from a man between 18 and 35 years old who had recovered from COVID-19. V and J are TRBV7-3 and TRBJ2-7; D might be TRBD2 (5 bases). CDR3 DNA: TGTGCCAGCAGCTTACACCAGCGGTACGAGCAGTACTTC. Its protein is CASSLHQRYEQYF.